Shown below are 10 T cell receptor beta chains from a single sample sequenced in a study of CD8 T cells in ankylosing spondylitis (dated by TCRdb to about 2017). Points the paper makes about the study in general: A TCR beta motif made up of roughly eight highly homologous amino acid variants appeared to be characteristic of blood from ankylosing spondylitis patients.

What these receptors recognize is not known. Library generation was performed with 5' RACE. The sequencer was an Illumina HiSeq 2500. The raw public data were reprocessed by TCRdb itself: fastp quality trimming at Q25, MiXCR clonotype calling, in-frame beta chains only. Merged by CDR3 protein, the rows form single entries marked with the most common genes and DNA. Recorded for this sample are around 540,000 distinct CDR3 sequences; roughly 13% of them occurred a single time. 6.8% of the sample comes from the top ten. Material: blood, either unsorted or a sorted T cell fraction (not recorded which). The receptors stem from a male donor with ankylosing spondylitis.

The chain links TRBV11-2 to TRBJ2-3, with TRBD1 matching 11 bases. The CDR3 length is 16 residues. V was pared by 4 bases and J by 1 base, with 4 bases of the junction left unmatched. Germline V lookup: CDR1 SGHAT, CDR2 FQNNGV. Here the CDR3 DNA reads TGTGCCAGCAGCTACAGGACAGGGGGCCGCACAGATACGCAGTATTTT. This codes for CASSYRTGGRTDTQYF.

The genes are TRBV20-1 and TRBJ2-1, with no clear D. The CDR3 spans 14 residues. Looked up from germline, CDR1 is DFQATT and CDR2 is SNEGSKA (reference sequence). V lost 3 bases and J lost 3, with 12 bases in between. CDR3 sequence (DNA): TGCAGTGCTAGTGCAGGCTTAATCTACAATGAGCAGTTCTTC. Residues: CSASAGLIYNEQFF.

This clonotype was picked up a small number of times. The chain links TRBV27 to TRBJ2-1; D may be TRBD1 (5 bases). Germline V gives CDR1 MNHEY, CDR2 SMNVEV (reference sequence). V was clipped by 4 bases and J by 3 bases, with 16 bases between them. The CDR3 runs to 16 residues. The CDR3 sequence is CASSSRSRGHYNEQFF. CDR3 in DNA: TGTGCCAGCAGTTCCCGTAGTAGGGGCCACTACAATGAGCAGTTCTTC.

This clonotype has a handful of counts. The rearrangement links TRBV5-1 to TRBJ1-2; 8 bases are shared with TRBD1. After removal of 1 base from V and 6 bases from J, the junction contained 8 bases not matched to a gene. Germline V gene sequence: CDR1 SGHRS, CDR2 YFSETQ. The CDR3 runs 15 residues. In DNA, the CDR3 is TGCGCCAGCAGCTTGACTGTGACAGGGGCTGATGGCTACACCTTC. It codes for CASSLTVTGADGYTF.

In this sample, this clonotype turned up a few times. This sequence joins TRBV6-1 and TRBJ2-2; D unclear. The CDR3 sequence is 15 residues long. Trimming removed 8 bases from V and 1 base from J, with 14 bases in between. Germline V lookup: CDR1 MNHNS, CDR2 SASEGT. The CDR3 bases are TGTGCCAGCGCGAAGTGGGCCCAGAACACCGGGGAGCTGTTTTTT. Its protein is CASAKWAQNTGELFF.

The CDR3 DNA follows: TGTGCCAGCAGTCCTCTCGCGAGCGGGAGGGCCAATGAGCAGTTCTTC. Its translation: CASSPLASGRANEQFF. The V call is TRBV27, the J call TRBJ2-1, with 10 positions matching TRBD2. Trimming removed 5 bases from V and 6 bases from J; junction bases left unmatched: 10. Germline CDR1 is MNHEY and CDR2 is SMNVEV (reference sequence). This CDR3 is built from 16 residues.

This clonotype was seen a handful of times. This chain links TRBV5-1 with TRBJ2-3; D may be TRBD1 or TRBD2 (6 bases each). V lost 7 bases and J lost 2, with 17 bases in between. Germline assignment: CDR1 SGHRS and CDR2 YFSETQ. This CDR3 is built from 15 residues. CDR3 residues: CASVGGQLTTDTQYF. DNA for the CDR3: TGCGCCAGCGTGGGGGGACAACTAACCACAGATACGCAGTATTTT.

This chain connects TRBV6-5 to TRBJ1-1; possibly TRBD1 for D (6 bases). Germline V gene data show CDR1 as MNHEY and CDR2 as SVGAGI. Trimming took off 0 bases at V and 3 bases at J, with 8 bases between the two ends. This CDR3 has 14 amino acids. The CDR3 here is CASSYSQGYTEAFF. CDR3 in DNA: TGTGCCAGCAGTTACTCTCAGGGGTACACTGAAGCTTTCTTT.

This clonotype showed up just a few times. The chain couples TRBV12-3 or TRBV12-4 to TRBJ1-1; D is unclear. The length of the CDR3 is 14 residues. The V and J ends lost 3 bases and 0 bases respectively, with 8 bases between them. The CDR3 DNA reads as TGTGCCAGCAGTTTCGGGGAGGTGAACACTGAAGCTTTCTTT. It codes for CASSFGEVNTEAFF.

This sequence joins TRBV7-2 and TRBJ1-5; D is unclear. Germline V gives CDR1 SGHTA, CDR2 FQGNSA. The CDR3 contains 13 residues. V shed 2 bases and J shed 4 bases, with 6 bases lying between them. The CDR3 DNA follows: TGTGCCAGCAGCTTACTCCAGAATCAGCCCCAGCATTTT. Protein product: CASSLLQNQPQHF. Supplemented by reference TRBV7-2 and TRBJ1-5, the full variable domain reads GAGVSQSPSNKVTEKGKDVELRCDPISGHTALYWYRQSLGQGLEFLIYFQGNSAPDKSGLPSDRFSAERTGGSVSTLTIQRTQQEDSAVYLCASSLLQNQPQHFGDGTRLSIL.